Below, 12 T cell receptor beta chains from the same sample are listed, as sequenced in a study of blood T cell repertoires in COVID-19. The protocol was immunoSEQ multiplex PCR, while the TCRdb copy is restricted to in-frame clones and leaves out a portion. Among about 260,000 clones, around 87% were seen once, and the ten largest hold about 1.6%. Material: peripheral blood. These receptors were collected from a woman aged 40 to 55 who had recovered from COVID-19.

This chain links TRBV10-3 with TRBJ1-2; 8 positions match TRBD1. This CDR3 is 13 amino acids long. Germline V lookup: CDR1 ENHRY, CDR2 SYGVKD. V trimming: 6 bases; J trimming: 7 bases; junction bases outside the gene matches: 7. CDR3: CAIRFQGAGGYTF. Here the CDR3 DNA reads TGTGCCATCAGGTTCCAGGGGGCGGGTGGCTACACCTTC.

V and J are TRBV5-1 and TRBJ2-5, with a possible D match to TRBD1 (5 bases). Between the trimmed V and J ends, which lost 4 bases and 5 bases, there was a span of 12 bases. Per the germline V gene, CDR1 is SGHRS and CDR2 is YFSETQ. The length of the CDR3 is 13 residues. The chain's CDR3 is CASSSRGWETQYF. CDR3 DNA: TGCGCCAGCAGCAGTAGGGGTTGGGAGACCCAGTACTTC.

The chain has TRBV7-6 and TRBJ2-3; D unclear. The CDR3 runs 14 residues. Trimming cost V 2 bases and J 7 bases, with 13 bases left between them. The V gene's germline CDR1 is SGHVS and CDR2 FNYEAQ. CDR3 residues: CASSLTLSRYTQYF. The CDR3 DNA reads as TGTGCCAGCAGCTTAACCCTTTCCAGATATACGCAGTATTTT.

The gene calls are TRBV7-4 and TRBJ2-3; the match to TRBD2 covers 7 bases. The CDR3 consists of 15 residues. Germline V lookup: CDR1 SGHVT, CDR2 SQSDAQ. Losses at the gene ends were 2 bases for V and 6 bases for J; bases not matched to a gene: 8. For the CDR3, the DNA is TGTGCCAGCAGCTTAAGTTTCTGGGAGGGGGATACGCAGTATTTT. This sequence encodes CASSLSFWEGDTQYF.

The V and J genes are TRBV9 and TRBJ1-2, with D possibly being TRBD1 (5 bases). The V end was cut by 3 bases, the J end by 8 bases, with 26 bases between. This CDR3 region has 17 residues. Germline values: CDR1 SGDLS, CDR2 YYNGEE. The chain's CDR3 is CASSASSPGTLRGGYTF. The CDR3 DNA reads TGTGCCAGCAGCGCCTCCTCGCCCGGGACTCTCCGAGGGGGCTACACCTTC.

V and J are TRBV27 and TRBJ2-2; D gene unclear. Trimming stripped 8 bases from V and 0 bases from J, with 7 bases between. Germline V gives CDR1 MNHEY, CDR2 SMNVEV (reference sequence). The CDR3 length is 13 residues. CDR3 sequence: CASHRANTGELFF. The CDR3 DNA follows: TGTGCCAGCCACCGAGCGAACACCGGGGAGCTGTTTTTT.

This chain links TRBV6-1 with TRBJ1-2, with a tentative D call TRBD1 (5 bases). Germline CDR1 and CDR2: MNHNS and SASEGT. The V end was cut by 2 bases, the J end by 7 bases, with 14 bases between. The CDR3 sequence is 14 residues long. The DNA for the CDR3 is TGTGCCAGCAGTGAACAAGTCCTGCAGGGTGGCTACACCTTC. The encoded protein is CASSEQVLQGGYTF.

The DNA for the CDR3 is TGTGCCAGCAGCTTGGACAGGGGGCAGGGGGAGCAGTACTTC. The encoded protein is CASSLDRGQGEQYF. The chain recombines TRBV7-3 with TRBJ2-7; 11 bases align to TRBD1. The CDR3 has 14 amino acids. With 3 bases clipped from V and 7 bases from J, the junction kept 5 bases outside the gene matches. The germline CDR1 and CDR2 sequences are SGHTA and FQGTGA.

The genes are TRBV6-2 or TRBV6-3 and TRBJ1-6, with 8 bases that match TRBD1. In germline, CDR1 is MNHEY, CDR2 SVGEGT. There are 14 residues in the CDR3. Trimming cost V 6 bases and J 5 bases; bases outside gene matches: 3. This chain's CDR3 is CASSLQGDNSPLHF. In nucleotides, the CDR3 is TGTGCCAGCAGCTTACAGGGGGATAATTCACCCCTCCACTTT.

The CDR3 nucleotides read TGTGCCAGCAGCTTGGGGTCCAGGGGAGACGGGGAGCTGTTTTTT. Translation: CASSLGSRGDGELFF. The chain is built from TRBV5-5 and TRBJ2-2; a possible D gene is TRBD1 (6 bases). The length of the CDR3 is 15 residues. With 0 bases removed from V and 7 bases from J, the gap between germline ends came to 13 bases. Germline V gives CDR1 SGHKS, CDR2 YYEKEE (reference sequence).

A single count supports this clone. The rearrangement uses TRBV6-5 and TRBJ1-1; 8 bases fit TRBD1. The CDR3 has 15 residues. Germline trimming cut 6 bases from V and 6 bases from J; bases unmatched to any gene: 12. The germline V gene encodes CDR1 MNHEY and CDR2 SVGAGI. The CDR3 here is CASSPAGQGRPEAFF. The CDR3, as DNA: TGTGCCAGCAGCCCCGCCGGACAGGGAAGGCCTGAAGCTTTCTTT.

The chain employs TRBV2 and TRBJ2-4; D might be TRBD2 (6 bases). Germline V gene data show CDR1 as SNHLY and CDR2 as FYNNEI. V was shortened by 0 bases and J by 3 bases, with 18 bases between the two germline ends. The CDR3 runs to 18 residues. The CDR3 DNA is TGTGCCAGCAGTGAAGCTAGGGAGGCAGGGACGGGCAAAAACATTCAGTACTTC. This gives the protein CASSEAREAGTGKNIQYF.